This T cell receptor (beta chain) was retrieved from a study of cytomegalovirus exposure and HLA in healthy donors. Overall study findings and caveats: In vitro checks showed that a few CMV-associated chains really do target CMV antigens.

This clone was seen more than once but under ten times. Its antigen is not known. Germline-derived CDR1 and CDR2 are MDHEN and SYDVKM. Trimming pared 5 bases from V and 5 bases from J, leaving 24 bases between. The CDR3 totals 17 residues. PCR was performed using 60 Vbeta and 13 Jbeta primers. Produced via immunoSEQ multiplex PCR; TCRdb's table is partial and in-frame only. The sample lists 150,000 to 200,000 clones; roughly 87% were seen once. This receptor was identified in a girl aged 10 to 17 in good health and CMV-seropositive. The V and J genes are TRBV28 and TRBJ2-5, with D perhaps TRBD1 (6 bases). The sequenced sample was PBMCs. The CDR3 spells CASSPSSGEAGVETQYF. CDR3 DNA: TGTGCCAGCAGTCCCTCGTCGGGCGAGGCAGGGGTGGAGACCCAGTACTTC.